Below are 11 T cell receptor beta chains sequenced from a single sample in a study of T cell clonotyping in hematopoietic cell transplantation. The time point here: recipient sample about 28 days before transplant, after cytoreduction. The data were produced by immunoSEQ multiplex PCR, yet TCRdb's version contains in-frame clones alone and is incomplete. Here the sample spans around 10,000 clones, more than 90% being singletons. The material sequenced was peripheral blood mononuclear cells, taken before stem cell transplant. The receptors were gathered from a woman aged 40 to 50 with acute myeloid leukemia. Some clones in this sample may be carry-over from other donors' samples.

This chain uses TRBV7-2 with TRBJ2-1; TRBD2 aligns across 7 bases. The CDR3 consists of 15 residues. V was pared by 4 bases and J by 3 bases, with 6 bases of the junction left unmatched. CDR1 and CDR2 from the germline V gene are SGHTA and FQGNSA. CDR3 loop: CASSSLASGYNEQFF. The CDR3 nucleotides are TGTGCCAGCAGCTCTCTCGCTAGCGGCTACAATGAGCAGTTCTTC.

The chain employs TRBV30 and TRBJ1-4, with TRBD1 as a possible D gene (5 bases). Per the germline V gene, CDR1 is GTSNPN and CDR2 is SVGIG (reference sequence). The CDR3 sequence is 12 residues long. The ends were cut back, 3 bases at V and 8 bases at J, with 10 bases in the middle. CDR3 nucleotide sequence: TGTGCCTGGAGAGGGCAGGGAGAAAAACTGTTTTTT. It yields the protein CAWRGQGEKLFF.

The chain combines TRBV15 with TRBJ1-1; 7 positions match TRBD1. Germline lookup yields CDR1 LNHNV and CDR2 YYDKDF (reference sequence). J lost 8 bases, V lost 5 bases, and 2 bases had no gene match. The CDR3 spans 11 residues. CDR3 loop: CATSSGQEAFF. The CDR3 region has the DNA TGTGCCACCAGCTCGGGACAGGAAGCTTTCTTT.

This chain uses TRBV5-4 with TRBJ2-7, with D maybe TRBD1 (8 bases). V dropped 4 bases and J dropped 6 bases, with 20 bases sitting between them. The CDR3 covers 15 residues. CDR1 is SGHNT, CDR2 YYREEE, per germline (reference sequence). The CDR3 DNA reads as TGTGCCAGCAGCCCAGGACAGGGAGGGTTTAGCGAGCAGTACTTC. Translated, it gives CASSPGQGGFSEQYF.

V is TRBV5-1 and J is TRBJ2-1; D remains unclear. Trimming removed 0 bases from V and 1 base from J, with 14 bases in between. Germline V gene data show CDR1 as SGHRS and CDR2 as YFSETQ. CDR3 length: 17 amino acids. The CDR3 nucleotides are TGCGCCAGCAGCTTGGGATTATCGGTACGGTCCTACAATGAGCAGTTCTTC. This translates into CASSLGLSVRSYNEQFF.

The CDR3 nucleotides read TGCGCCAGCAAACTGGGGGCAGGCGAAAAACTGTTTTTT. It codes for CASKLGAGEKLFF. V gene TRBV5-1 combines with J gene TRBJ1-4, with D perhaps matching TRBD1 (6 bases). Germline V gives CDR1 SGHRS, CDR2 YFSETQ. The CDR3 is 13 amino acids. Trimming took off 6 bases at V and 8 bases at J, with 14 bases between the two ends.

The gene calls are TRBV11-2 and TRBJ2-1; the match to TRBD2 covers 9 bases. The germline CDR1 and CDR2 sequences are SGHAT and FQNNGV. The CDR3 is made up of 18 amino acids. Germline trimming cut 1 base from V and 3 bases from J; bases unmatched to any gene: 10. CDR3 bases: TGTGCCAGCAGCTTAGGAGAATTAGCGGGAGTAAACTACAATGAGCAGTTCTTC. This codes for CASSLGELAGVNYNEQFF.

As to this clone: The junction does not match germline at one end; this may be a read error. The genes are TRBV14 and TRBJ2-1; 15 positions agree with TRBD2. CDR1 is SGHDN and CDR2 is FVKESK in the germline V gene. The CDR3 covers 19 residues. For the CDR3, the DNA is TGTGCCAGCAGTCAAGTGGTCGGACTAGCGGGAGGGTTGAACAATGAGCAGTTCTTC. Residues: CASSQVVGLAGGLNNEQFF.

V usage is TRBV11-1 and J usage is TRBJ2-7; 7 bases align to TRBD1. CDR1 is SGHAT, CDR2 FQDESV, per germline (reference sequence). V dropped 4 bases and J dropped 2; count of bases not matched to a gene: 5. The CDR3 is made up of 14 amino acids. The CDR3 DNA reads TGTGCCAGCAGCTCGTGGGACAGACCCTACGAGCAGTACTTC. Residues: CASSSWDRPYEQYF.

The chain has TRBV7-2 and TRBJ2-3, with 14 bases matching TRBD2. Germline V gene data show CDR1 as SGHTA and CDR2 as FQGNSA. CDR3 length: 16 residues. Trimming removed 5 bases from V and 4 bases from J; junction bases left unmatched: 5. This chain's CDR3 is CASSPWTSGRPDTQYF. The DNA of the CDR3 is TGTGCCAGCAGCCCGTGGACTAGCGGGAGGCCAGATACGCAGTATTTT.

The chain is built from TRBV27 and TRBJ1-4; 7 nucleotides line up with TRBD1. V trimming: 5 bases; J trimming: 0 bases; junction bases outside the gene matches: 9. The CDR3 has 17 residues. Per germline, CDR1 MNHEY and CDR2 SMNVEV (reference sequence). The CDR3 spells CASSSAGTAATNEKLFF. The CDR3 DNA reads TGTGCCAGCAGTAGCGCCGGGACAGCCGCAACTAATGAAAAACTGTTTTTT. The full variable domain, completed using reference TRBV27 and TRBJ1-4, is EAQVTQNPRYLITVTGKKLTVTCSQNMNHEYMSWYRQDPGLGLRQIYYSMNVEVTDKGDVPEGYKVSRKEKRNFPLILESPSPNQTSLYFCASSSAGTAATNEKLFFGSGTQLSVL.